These 31 T cell receptor beta chains came from one sample sequenced in a study of CD8+CD57+ T cells in acquired aplastic anemia. Patients who underwent sequencing had shown CD8+CD57+ cell expansion by flow cytometry. TCR beta VDJ and CDR3 profiling used genomic DNA as template. A single record per CDR3 protein comes from TCRdb applying MiXCR to the reads. The table shows some 170,000 distinct CDR3 sequences, with about three fifths occurring only once. The sample comprised sorted CD4+, CD8+, or CD8+CD57+ T cells (not recorded which) from PBMCs. All receptors derive from a human donor with aplastic anemia.

As to this clonotype: The germline gene is not matched at one end of the junction; a read error may be the cause. The CDR3 DNA sequence: TGTGCCAGCAGTAGCGACAGAAAAGAGACCCAGTGCTTC. It specifies CASSSDRKETQCF. The chain uses TRBV2 and TRBJ2-5; D may be TRBD1 (5 bases). The germline V gene encodes CDR1 SNHLY and CDR2 FYNNEI. This CDR3 region has 13 residues.

The V gene is TRBV5-4, the J gene TRBJ2-6, with D unresolved. The V and J ends lost 0 bases and 0 bases respectively, with 7 bases between them. This CDR3 is 16 amino acids long. In germline, CDR1 is SGHNT, CDR2 YYREEE (reference sequence). Written as DNA, the CDR3 is TGTGCCAGCAGCTTGGGTGCTCACTCTGGGGCCAACGTCCTGACTTTC. This translates into CASSLGAHSGANVLTF.

The genes are TRBV9 and TRBJ2-3, with D possibly TRBD1 on 6 matching bases. With 0 bases removed from V and 6 bases from J, the gap between germline ends came to 8 bases. The CDR3 covers 13 residues. Germline assignment: CDR1 SGDLS and CDR2 YYNGEE. CDR3 loop: CASSVVQGDTQYF. Written as DNA, the CDR3 is TGTGCCAGCAGCGTAGTTCAGGGGGATACGCAGTATTTT.

The V and J genes are TRBV7-8 and TRBJ2-5, with D unclear. Trimming pared 3 bases from V and 5 bases from J, leaving 16 bases between. This CDR3 has 15 amino acids. The V gene's germline CDR1 is SGHVS and CDR2 FQNEAQ. For the CDR3, the DNA is TGTGCCAGCAGCTTTTGGGCTACCCGCCAGGAGACCCAGTACTTC. This encodes CASSFWATRQETQYF. The whole variable domain, filled in from reference TRBV7-8 and TRBJ2-5, reads GAGVSQSPRYKVAKRGQDVALRCDPISGHVSLFWYQQALGQGPEFLTYFQNEAQLDKSGLPSDRFFAERPEGSVSTLKIQRTQQEDSAVYLCASSFWATRQETQYFGPGTRLLVL.

The chain joins TRBV7-2 to TRBJ2-2, with 16 nucleotides matching TRBD2. Trimming cost V 4 bases and J 7 bases; bases outside gene matches: 3. CDR3 length: 16 amino acids. Germline CDR1 reads SGHTA; CDR2 reads FQGNSA. CDR3 sequence (DNA): TGTGCCAGCAGCTCCGGGACTAGCGGGGGGGACGGGGAGCTGTTTTTT. As protein: CASSSGTSGGDGELFF.

CDR3 bases: TGTGCCAGCAGCCTCCTACAGGGGGCTGGCTACGAGCAGTACTTC. As protein: CASSLLQGAGYEQYF. The V call is TRBV7-9, the J call TRBJ2-7, with TRBD1 matching over 9 bases. The CDR3 is made up of 15 amino acids. The ends lost 5 bases at V and 3 bases at J; junction bases unmatched: 8. Per the germline V gene, CDR1 is SEHNR and CDR2 is FQNEAQ (reference sequence).

As DNA, the CDR3 is TGCGCCAGCAGCTCTCGGGTCGGATACGAGCAGTACTTC. It specifies CASSSRVGYEQYF. This chain links TRBV5-1 with TRBJ2-7; no clear D gene. CDR3 length equals 13 residues. Germline V gives CDR1 SGHRS, CDR2 YFSETQ. The V end lost 3 bases, the J end lost 4 bases, and 11 bases lay between the germline ends.

The V and J genes are TRBV9 and TRBJ2-3; D assignment may be TRBD1 or TRBD2 (6 bases each). Germline V lookup: CDR1 SGDLS, CDR2 YYNGEE. The CDR3 extends over 15 amino acids. V shed 0 bases and J shed 5 bases, with 13 bases lying between them. As DNA, the CDR3 is TGTGCCAGCAGCGTAGACGCGGAGGGGGGAGATACGCAGTATTTT. Its protein product is CASSVDAEGGDTQYF.

The chain has TRBV15 and TRBJ1-2, with D maybe TRBD1 (6 bases). CDR3 size: 13 residues. CDR1 and CDR2 (germline): LNHNV, YYDKDF (reference sequence). V was clipped by 2 bases and J by 7 bases, with 11 bases between them. This CDR3 is CATSRQGMGGYTF. The CDR3 DNA follows: TGTGCCACCAGCAGACAGGGGATGGGTGGCTACACCTTC.

This chain links TRBV15 with TRBJ2-1, with TRBD1 identical over 11 bases. The DNA end is a closer match to TRBJ2-7, so the J assignment may be wrong. The length of the CDR3 is 15 residues. The V gene's germline CDR1 is LNHNV and CDR2 YYDKDF (reference sequence). In nucleotides, the CDR3 is TGTGCCACCAGCAGAGGGACAGGGGGCAGCTACGAGCAGTACTTC. Protein: CATSRGTGGSYEQYF.

The chain carries TRBV2 and TRBJ2-7, with D tentatively TRBD1 (5 bases). The CDR3 totals 15 residues. V was trimmed by 5 bases and J by 6 bases, leaving 20 bases between them. Germline CDR1 SNHLY, CDR2 FYNNEI. The CDR3 here is CASSRWGQGVGEQYF. The CDR3 DNA reads TGTGCCAGCAGTCGGTGGGGCCAGGGTGTTGGCGAGCAGTACTTC.

V is TRBV11-2 and J is TRBJ2-7; 7 nucleotides line up with TRBD1. The V segment lost 0 bases and the J segment 3 bases; nucleotides outside the gene matches: 2. Germline V lookup: CDR1 SGHAT, CDR2 FQNNGV. The CDR3 extends over 14 amino acids. The CDR3 bases are TGTGCCAGCAGCTTAGAGCCAGGGGGCTACGAGCAGTACTTC. Its protein product is CASSLEPGGYEQYF.

V and J are TRBV10-3 and TRBJ2-5, with D possibly matching TRBD2 (6 bases). CDR1 and CDR2 from the germline V gene are ENHRY and SYGVKD. CDR3 length: 14 residues. The ends were cut back, 4 bases at V and 0 bases at J, with 9 bases in the middle. CDR3 in DNA: TGTGCCATCAGTGCGCCTAGCGACCAAGAGACCCAGTACTTC. It is translated as CAISAPSDQETQYF.

The rearrangement links TRBV7-9 to TRBJ2-1, with D uncertain. This CDR3 is built from 13 residues. From germline, CDR1 is SEHNR and CDR2 FQNEAQ (reference sequence). The V end lost 4 bases, the J end lost 5 bases, and 9 bases lay between the germline ends. CDR3 bases: TGTGCCAGCAGCTCCATCTGGGACAATGAGCAGTTCTTC. Protein product: CASSSIWDNEQFF.

This clonotype has a handful of counts. The chain couples TRBV10-3 to TRBJ2-7, with D tentatively TRBD1 (6 bases). With 4 bases removed from V and 2 bases from J, the gap between germline ends came to 6 bases. The length of the CDR3 is 12 residues. Looked up from germline, CDR1 is ENHRY and CDR2 is SYGVKD. CDR3 sequence reads: CAISGTAYEQYF. In nucleotides, the CDR3 is TGTGCCATCAGTGGGACAGCCTACGAGCAGTACTTC.

The J gene is TRBJ1-1, the V gene TRBV7-2; D call uncertain. Trimming cost V 1 base and J 4 bases, with 10 bases left between them. Germline loops: CDR1 SGHTA, CDR2 FQGNSA. The CDR3 covers 14 residues. CDR3 DNA sequence: TGTGCCAGCAGCTTAGGGTTCAGCGGCACTGAAGCTTTCTTT. The encoded protein is CASSLGFSGTEAFF.

The chain links TRBV6-5 to TRBJ2-7; 7 bases align to TRBD1. The J call may be wrong; the DNA end is better matched by TRBJ2-5. Germline-derived CDR1 and CDR2 are MNHEY and SVGAGI. CDR3 length equals 15 residues. The CDR3 DNA sequence: TGTGCCAGCAGTCCTACCCTGGGACAGCAAGAGACCCAGTACTTC. This encodes CASSPTLGQQETQYF.

The chain links TRBV20-1 to TRBJ2-5; the match to TRBD2 covers 7 bases. The CDR3 covers 14 residues. Germline CDR1 is DFQATT and CDR2 is SNEGSKA (reference sequence). Losses at the gene ends were 6 bases for V and 4 bases for J; bases not matched to a gene: 11. CDR3: CSATTSSGVETQYF. The CDR3 nucleotides read TGCAGTGCAACGACTAGCTCCGGGGTAGAGACCCAGTACTTC.

This clonotype was observed once. The rearrangement joins TRBV15 to TRBJ1-1; the match to TRBD1 covers 11 bases. Losses at the gene ends were 3 bases for V and 5 bases for J; bases not matched to a gene: 5. Germline loops: CDR1 LNHNV, CDR2 YYDKDF (reference sequence). This CDR3 is 15 amino acids long. CDR3 bases: TGTGCCACCAGCAGTGGGACAGGGGGGCGAACTGAAGCTTTCTTT. Protein product: CATSSGTGGRTEAFF.

This clonotype was counted at least ten times. CDR3 nucleotides: TGTGCCAGCAGTAAAAGGACCGCACAAGAGACCCAGTACTTC. Protein: CASSKRTAQETQYF. The V gene is TRBV25-1, the J gene TRBJ2-5; D remains ambiguous. Germline V gene lookup returns CDR1 MGHDK and CDR2 SYGVNS. V gave up 5 bases and J gave up 2 bases, with 12 bases separating them. The CDR3 covers 14 residues.

The rearrangement uses TRBV20-1 and TRBJ1-1, with a tentative D call TRBD1 (5 bases). Germline CDR1 is DFQATT and CDR2 is SNEGSKA (reference sequence). Trimming cost V 5 bases and J 10 bases, with 20 bases left between them. CDR3 length equals 13 residues. CDR3 DNA sequence: TGCAGTGCTGTCGGGCACGGGGGGATAAGAGCTTTCTTT. Translated: CSAVGHGGIRAFF.

This clonotype was seen many times. The rearrangement links TRBV27 to TRBJ2-3; no clear D. The CDR3 covers 11 residues. V lost 2 bases and J 4 bases, leaving 1 base between the germline ends. From germline, CDR1 is MNHEY and CDR2 SMNVEV (reference sequence). The CDR3, as DNA: TGTGCCAGCAGTTTAGCAGATACGCAGTATTTT. Its protein product is CASSLADTQYF.

V gene TRBV7-9 combines with J gene TRBJ1-5; no reliable D call. Germline lookup yields CDR1 SEHNR and CDR2 FQNEAQ (reference sequence). The germline V and J ends were trimmed by 11 bases and 5 bases, with 16 bases remaining between them. The CDR3 length is 13 residues. Here the CDR3 DNA reads TGTGCCTGTAGCTCCTCTCTCCATCAGCCCCAGCATTTT. The encoded protein is CACSSSLHQPQHF.

This chain joins TRBV12-3 or TRBV12-4 and TRBJ1-3; D may be TRBD1 (5 bases). The CDR3 sequence is 15 residues long. V was pared by 7 bases and J by 4 bases, with 17 bases between. The CDR3 DNA follows: TGTGCCAGCATCTCTGGACACTCCGGAGGAAACACCATATATTTT. It encodes CASISGHSGGNTIYF.

This clonotype was counted a few times. The J gene is TRBJ2-2, the V gene TRBV12-3 or TRBV12-4; D perhaps matches TRBD1 (6 bases). The CDR3 contains 14 residues. Trimming removed 3 bases from V and 8 bases from J, with 13 bases in between. The CDR3 reads CASSLQGKGGELFF. The CDR3 nucleotides read TGTGCCAGCAGTTTGCAGGGGAAGGGGGGGGAGCTGTTTTTT.

In this sample, this clonotype turned up many times. This rearrangement joins TRBV5-1 to TRBJ1-1, with D perhaps TRBD1 (5 bases). The germline V and J ends were trimmed by 0 bases and 0 bases, with 12 bases remaining between them. The V gene's germline CDR1 is SGHRS and CDR2 YFSETQ. The CDR3 is 16 residues long. The CDR3 region is CASSLEPGTMNTEAFF. Here the CDR3 DNA reads TGCGCCAGCAGCTTGGAACCAGGGACGATGAACACTGAAGCTTTCTTT. Looking up the rest from reference TRBV5-1 and TRBJ1-1 gives the full variable domain: KAGVTQTPRYLIKTRGQQVTLSCSPISGHRSVSWYQQTPGQGLQFLFEYFSETQRNKGNFPGRFSGRQFSNSRSEMNVSTLELGDSALYLCASSLEPGTMNTEAFFGQGTRLTVV.

This clonotype was counted between two and nine times. CDR3 in amino acids: CASSRGTPEGEQYF. The CDR3 DNA is TGTGCCAGCAGCCGTGGGACCCCCGAGGGCGAGCAGTACTTC. The chain combines TRBV7-6 with TRBJ2-7; D could derive from TRBD1 or TRBD2 (5 bases each). Germline V gene sequence: CDR1 SGHVS, CDR2 FNYEAQ. Between the trimmed V and J ends, which lost 5 bases and 6 bases, there was a span of 17 bases. CDR3 length equals 14 residues.

This sequence joins TRBV20-1 and TRBJ2-5; D unresolved. The CDR3 contains 14 residues. Germline assignment: CDR1 DFQATT and CDR2 SNEGSKA (reference sequence). V was trimmed by 6 bases and J by 4 bases, leaving 18 bases between them. The CDR3 loop reads CSAPNPRRSETQYF. CDR3 DNA: TGCAGTGCGCCAAATCCACGAAGGTCAGAGACCCAGTACTTC.

This sequence joins TRBV29-1 and TRBJ2-3, with a weak D call TRBD1 (5 bases). Trimming stripped 5 bases from V and 4 bases from J, with 16 bases between. The CDR3 has 14 amino acids. Germline CDR1 SQVTM, CDR2 ANQGSEA. Here the CDR3 DNA reads TGCAGCGTTCAAGGGGCAGGATCGGCAGATACGCAGTATTTT. Its translation: CSVQGAGSADTQYF.

V is TRBV2 and J is TRBJ2-3; 8 bases agree with TRBD1. CDR1 is SNHLY and CDR2 is FYNNEI in the germline V gene. The CDR3 length is 15 residues. The V gene end was trimmed by 4 bases and the J gene end by 1 base; junction bases not matched to a gene: 4. Written as DNA, the CDR3 is TGTGCCAGCAGTGGAGACAGGGGACGCACAGATACGCAGTATTTT. Its protein product is CASSGDRGRTDTQYF.

V is TRBV5-1 and J is TRBJ2-1; D is possibly TRBD1 (6 bases). The CDR3 is made up of 12 amino acids. Germline V gene sequence: CDR1 SGHRS, CDR2 YFSETQ. The ends were cut back, 3 bases at V and 9 bases at J, with 10 bases in the middle. The CDR3 DNA sequence: TGCGCCAGCAGCTCTACAGGGACTGAGCAGTTCTTC. Encoded protein: CASSSTGTEQFF.